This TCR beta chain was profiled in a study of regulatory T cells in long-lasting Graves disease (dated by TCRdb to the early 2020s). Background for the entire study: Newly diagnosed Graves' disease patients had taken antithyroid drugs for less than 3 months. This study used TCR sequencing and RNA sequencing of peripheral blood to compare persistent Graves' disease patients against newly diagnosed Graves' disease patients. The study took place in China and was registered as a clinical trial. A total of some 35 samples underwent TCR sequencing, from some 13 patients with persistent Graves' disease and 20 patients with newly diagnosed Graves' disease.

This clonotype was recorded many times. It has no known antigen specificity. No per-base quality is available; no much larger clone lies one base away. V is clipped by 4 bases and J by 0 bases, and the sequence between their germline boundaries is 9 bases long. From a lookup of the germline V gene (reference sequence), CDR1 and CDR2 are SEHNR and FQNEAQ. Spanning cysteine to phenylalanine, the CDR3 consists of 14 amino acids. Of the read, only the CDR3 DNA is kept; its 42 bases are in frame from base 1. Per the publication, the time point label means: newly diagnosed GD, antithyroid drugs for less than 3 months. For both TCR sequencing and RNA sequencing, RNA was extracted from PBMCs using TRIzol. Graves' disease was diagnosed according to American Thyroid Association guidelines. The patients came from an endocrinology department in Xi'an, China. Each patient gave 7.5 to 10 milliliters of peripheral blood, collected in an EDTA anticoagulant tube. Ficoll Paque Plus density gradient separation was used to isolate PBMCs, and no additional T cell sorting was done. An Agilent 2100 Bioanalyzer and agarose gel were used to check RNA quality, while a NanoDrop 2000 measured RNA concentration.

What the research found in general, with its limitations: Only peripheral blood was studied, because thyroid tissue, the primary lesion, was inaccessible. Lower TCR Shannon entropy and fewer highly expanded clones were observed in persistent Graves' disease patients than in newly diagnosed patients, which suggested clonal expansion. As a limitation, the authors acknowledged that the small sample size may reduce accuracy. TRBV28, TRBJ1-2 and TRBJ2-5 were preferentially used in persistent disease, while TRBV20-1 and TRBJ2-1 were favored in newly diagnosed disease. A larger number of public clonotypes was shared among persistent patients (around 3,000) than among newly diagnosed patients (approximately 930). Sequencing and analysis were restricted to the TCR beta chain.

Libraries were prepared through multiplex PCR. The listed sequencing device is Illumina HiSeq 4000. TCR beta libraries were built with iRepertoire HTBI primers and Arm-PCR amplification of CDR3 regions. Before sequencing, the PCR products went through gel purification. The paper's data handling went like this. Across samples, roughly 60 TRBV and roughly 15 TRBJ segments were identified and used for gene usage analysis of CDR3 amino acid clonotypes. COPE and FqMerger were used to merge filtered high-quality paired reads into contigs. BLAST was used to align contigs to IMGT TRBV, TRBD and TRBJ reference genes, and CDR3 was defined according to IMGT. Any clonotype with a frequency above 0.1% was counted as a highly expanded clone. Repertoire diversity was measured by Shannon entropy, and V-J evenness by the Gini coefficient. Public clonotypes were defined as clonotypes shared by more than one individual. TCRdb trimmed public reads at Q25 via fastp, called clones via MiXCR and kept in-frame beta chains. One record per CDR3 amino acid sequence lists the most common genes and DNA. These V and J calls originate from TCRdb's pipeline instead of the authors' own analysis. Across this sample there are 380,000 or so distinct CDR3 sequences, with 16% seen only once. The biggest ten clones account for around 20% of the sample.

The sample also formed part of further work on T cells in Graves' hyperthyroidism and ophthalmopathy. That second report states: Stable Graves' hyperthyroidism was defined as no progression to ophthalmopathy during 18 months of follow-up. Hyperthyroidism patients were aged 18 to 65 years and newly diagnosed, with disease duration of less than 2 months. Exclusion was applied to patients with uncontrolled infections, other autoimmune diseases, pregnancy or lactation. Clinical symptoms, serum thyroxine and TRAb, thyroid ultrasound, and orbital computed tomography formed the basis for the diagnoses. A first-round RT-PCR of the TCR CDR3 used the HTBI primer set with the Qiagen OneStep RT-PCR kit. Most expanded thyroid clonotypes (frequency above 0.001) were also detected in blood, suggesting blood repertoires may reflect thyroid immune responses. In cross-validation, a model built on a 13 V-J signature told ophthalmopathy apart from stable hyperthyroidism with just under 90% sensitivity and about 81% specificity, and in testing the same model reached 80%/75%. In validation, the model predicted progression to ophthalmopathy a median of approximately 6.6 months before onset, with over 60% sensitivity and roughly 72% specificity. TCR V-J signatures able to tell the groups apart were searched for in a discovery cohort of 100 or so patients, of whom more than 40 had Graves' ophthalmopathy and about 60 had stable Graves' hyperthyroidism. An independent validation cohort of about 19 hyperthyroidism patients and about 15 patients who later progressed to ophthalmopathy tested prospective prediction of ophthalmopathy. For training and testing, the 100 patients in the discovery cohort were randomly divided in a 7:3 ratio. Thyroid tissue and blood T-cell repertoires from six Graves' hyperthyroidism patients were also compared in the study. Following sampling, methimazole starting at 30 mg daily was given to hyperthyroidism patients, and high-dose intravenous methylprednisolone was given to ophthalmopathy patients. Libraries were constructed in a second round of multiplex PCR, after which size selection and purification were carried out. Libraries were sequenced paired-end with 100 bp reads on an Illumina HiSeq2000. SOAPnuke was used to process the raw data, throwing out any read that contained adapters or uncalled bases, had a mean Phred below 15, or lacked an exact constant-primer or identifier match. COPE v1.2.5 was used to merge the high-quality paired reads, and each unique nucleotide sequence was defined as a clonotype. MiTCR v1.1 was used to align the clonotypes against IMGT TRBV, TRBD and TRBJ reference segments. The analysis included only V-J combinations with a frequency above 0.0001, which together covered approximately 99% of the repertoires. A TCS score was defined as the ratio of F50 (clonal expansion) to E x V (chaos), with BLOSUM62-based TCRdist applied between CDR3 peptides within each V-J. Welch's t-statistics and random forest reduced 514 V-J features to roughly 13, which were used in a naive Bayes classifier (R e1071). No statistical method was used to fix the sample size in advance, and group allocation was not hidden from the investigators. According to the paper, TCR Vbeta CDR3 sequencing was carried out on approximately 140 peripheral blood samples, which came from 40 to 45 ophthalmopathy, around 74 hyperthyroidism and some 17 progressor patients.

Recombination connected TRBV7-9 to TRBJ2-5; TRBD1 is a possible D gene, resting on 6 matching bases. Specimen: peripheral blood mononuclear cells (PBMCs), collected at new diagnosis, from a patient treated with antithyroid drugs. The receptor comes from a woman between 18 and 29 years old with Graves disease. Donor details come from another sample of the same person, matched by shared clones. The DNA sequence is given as TGTGCCAGCAGCTATCGGACAGACCAAGAGACCCAGTACTTC. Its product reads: CASSYRTDQETQYF.